Shown below are 2 T cell receptor beta chains from a single sample sequenced in a study of T cell responses to AZD1222 COVID-19 vaccine. Some clones are missing from TCRdb's copy, which holds only in-frame ones; the method was immunoSEQ multiplex PCR. The sample lists under 200,000 clones, almost 90% occurring once. This specimen consisted of peripheral blood, obtained on day 0 of AZD1222 vaccination. Source of these receptors: an adult in good health.

This sequence joins TRBV7-2 and TRBJ2-7; TRBD1 matches 9 bases. Unmatched junction bases numbered 8, after V lost 4 bases and J lost 4 bases. The germline V gene has CDR1 SGHTA and CDR2 FQGNSA. The CDR3 extends over 15 amino acids. CDR3 DNA sequence: TGTGCCAGCAGCTACGTCGGACAGGGGATTTACGAGCAGTACTTC. This codes for CASSYVGQGIYEQYF.

Written as DNA, the CDR3 is TGCAGTGCTAGTGACGGACAGACGAACACTGAAGCTTTCTTT. This gives the protein CSASDGQTNTEAFF. The chain combines TRBV20-1 with TRBJ1-1; tentatively, D is TRBD1 (6 bases). CDR1 DFQATT and CDR2 SNEGSKA come from the germline V gene (reference sequence). The germline V and J ends were trimmed by 3 bases and 1 base, with 12 bases remaining between them. CDR3 size: 14 residues.